This T cell receptor (beta chain) was identified during a study of T cell responses to AZD1222 COVID-19 vaccine. V dropped 0 bases and J dropped 2 bases, with 8 bases sitting between them. CDR1 is MNHNY, CDR2 SVGAGI, per germline (reference sequence). The CDR3 is 15 residues long. Generated by immunoSEQ multiplex PCR, the TCRdb table keeps only in-frame clones and is missing some. The table records around 130,000 clones, approximately 94% of them present only once. The sequenced sample was peripheral blood, obtained on day 0 of AZD1222 vaccination. The genes are TRBV6-6 and TRBJ2-1; D is unresolved. The TCR sequence derives from an adult in good health. The CDR3, as DNA: TGTGCCAGCAGTTACTCAAGCTATCCCTACAATGAGCAGTTCTTC. It yields the protein CASSYSSYPYNEQFF.